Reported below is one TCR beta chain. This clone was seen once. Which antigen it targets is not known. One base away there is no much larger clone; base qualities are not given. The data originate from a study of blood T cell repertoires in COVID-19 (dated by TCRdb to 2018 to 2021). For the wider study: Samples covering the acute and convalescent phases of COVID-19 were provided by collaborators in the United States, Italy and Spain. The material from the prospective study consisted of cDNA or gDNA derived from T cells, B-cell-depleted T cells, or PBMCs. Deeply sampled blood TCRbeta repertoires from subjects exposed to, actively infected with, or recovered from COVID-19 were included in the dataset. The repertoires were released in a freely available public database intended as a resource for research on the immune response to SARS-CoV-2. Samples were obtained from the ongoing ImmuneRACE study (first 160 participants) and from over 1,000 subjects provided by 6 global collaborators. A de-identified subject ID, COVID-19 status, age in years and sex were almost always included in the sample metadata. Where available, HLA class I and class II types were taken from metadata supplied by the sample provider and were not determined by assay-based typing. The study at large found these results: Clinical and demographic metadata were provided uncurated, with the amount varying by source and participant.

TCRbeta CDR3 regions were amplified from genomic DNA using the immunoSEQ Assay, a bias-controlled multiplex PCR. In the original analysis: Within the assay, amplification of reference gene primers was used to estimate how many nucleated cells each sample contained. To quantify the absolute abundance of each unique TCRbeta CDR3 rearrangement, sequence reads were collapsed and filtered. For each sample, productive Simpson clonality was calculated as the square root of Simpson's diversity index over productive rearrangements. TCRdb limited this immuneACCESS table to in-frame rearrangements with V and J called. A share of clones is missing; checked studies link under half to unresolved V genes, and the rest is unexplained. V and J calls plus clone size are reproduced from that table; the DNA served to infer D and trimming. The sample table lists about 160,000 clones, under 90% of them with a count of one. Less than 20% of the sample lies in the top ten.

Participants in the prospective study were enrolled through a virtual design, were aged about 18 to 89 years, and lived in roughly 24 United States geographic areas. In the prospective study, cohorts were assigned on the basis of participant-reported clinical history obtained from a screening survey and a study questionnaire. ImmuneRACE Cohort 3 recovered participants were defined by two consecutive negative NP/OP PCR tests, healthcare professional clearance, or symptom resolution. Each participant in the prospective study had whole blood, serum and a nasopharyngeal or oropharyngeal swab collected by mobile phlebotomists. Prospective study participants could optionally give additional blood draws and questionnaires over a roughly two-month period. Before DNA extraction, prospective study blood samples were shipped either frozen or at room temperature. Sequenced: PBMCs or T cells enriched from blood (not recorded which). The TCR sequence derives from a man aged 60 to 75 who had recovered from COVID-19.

CDR3 region: CASSLGGIYSNQPQHF. The DNA sequence reads TGTGCCAGCAGTTTAGGGGGCATCTATAGCAATCAGCCCCAGCATTTT. The sequence is built from TRBV27 and TRBJ1-5; tentative D gene TRBD1, with 6 bases matching. CDR1 and CDR2 were assigned from the germline V gene (reference sequence) as MNHEY and SMNVEV. V drops 2 bases and J drops 0 bases, leaving 11 bases in between. The CDR3 has 16 amino acids, counting the end cysteine and phenylalanine. Of all the DNA, just the CDR3 is kept, 48 bases in frame from base 1.